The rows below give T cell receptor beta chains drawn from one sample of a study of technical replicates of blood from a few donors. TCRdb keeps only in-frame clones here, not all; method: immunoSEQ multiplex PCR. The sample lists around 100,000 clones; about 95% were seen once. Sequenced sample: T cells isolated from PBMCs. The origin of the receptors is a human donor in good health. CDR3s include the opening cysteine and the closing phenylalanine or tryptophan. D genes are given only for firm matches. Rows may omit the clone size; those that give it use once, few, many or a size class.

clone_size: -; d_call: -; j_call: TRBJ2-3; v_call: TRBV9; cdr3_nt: TGTGCCAGCAGCGTAGCTTCCAGGGTGGCAGATACGCAGTATTTT; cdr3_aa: CASSVASRVADTQYF
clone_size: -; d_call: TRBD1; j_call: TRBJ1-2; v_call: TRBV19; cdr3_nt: TGTGCCAGTAGTGTCCGGGACAGGGGGCGAGGAAGTCATGGCTACACCTTC; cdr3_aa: CASSVRDRGRGSHGYTF
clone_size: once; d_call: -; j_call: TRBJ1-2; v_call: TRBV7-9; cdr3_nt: TGTGCCAGCAGCTTGTCGAGCTACTATGGCTACACCTTC; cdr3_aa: CASSLSSYYGYTF
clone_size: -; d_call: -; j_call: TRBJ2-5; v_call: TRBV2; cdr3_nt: TGTGCCAGCAGTGAAAACAGGCAAGAGACCCAGTACTTC; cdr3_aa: CASSENRQETQYF
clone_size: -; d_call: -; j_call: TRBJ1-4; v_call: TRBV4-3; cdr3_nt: TGCGCCAGCAGCCGCCTCAGGGTGGGGAATGAAAAACTGTTTTTT; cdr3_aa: CASSRLRVGNEKLFF
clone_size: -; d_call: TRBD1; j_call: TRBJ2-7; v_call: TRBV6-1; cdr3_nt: TGTGCCAGCAGTTGGGACAGTTTACGGGAGCAGTACTTC; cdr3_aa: CASSWDSLREQYF
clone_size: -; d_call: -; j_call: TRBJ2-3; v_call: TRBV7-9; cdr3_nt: TGTGCCAGCAGCTTAGGGGGGCAGGGACCTAGCACAGATACGCAGTATTTT; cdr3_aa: CASSLGGQGPSTDTQYF
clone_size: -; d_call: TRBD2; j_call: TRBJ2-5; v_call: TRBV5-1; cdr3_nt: TGCGCCAGCAGCACCGGAAGGACTAGCAGGGAGACCCAGTACTTC; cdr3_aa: CASSTGRTSRETQYF
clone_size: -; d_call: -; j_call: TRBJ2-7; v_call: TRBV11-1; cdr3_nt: TGTGCCAGCAGCTTAGCGACAGAGTCCTACGAGCAGTACTTC; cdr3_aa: CASSLATESYEQYF
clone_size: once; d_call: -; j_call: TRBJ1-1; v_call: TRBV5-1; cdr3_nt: TGCGCCAGCAGCTCGGACACCCCGAACACTGAAGCTTTCTTT; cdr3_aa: CASSSDTPNTEAFF
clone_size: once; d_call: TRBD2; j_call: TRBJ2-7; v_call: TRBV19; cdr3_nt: TGTGCCAGTAGTATAGATCGACTAGCGGGAGGGAACGAGCAGTACTTC; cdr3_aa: CASSIDRLAGGNEQYF
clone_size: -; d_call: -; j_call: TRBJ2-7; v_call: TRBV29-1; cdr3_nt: TGCAGCGTTGAAGTAGGCCGGGGGTACGAGCAGTACTTC; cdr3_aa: CSVEVGRGYEQYF
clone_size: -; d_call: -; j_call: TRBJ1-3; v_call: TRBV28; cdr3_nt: TGTGCCAGCAGTTTTCTCAGCTCTGGAAACACCATATATTTT; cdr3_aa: CASSFLSSGNTIYF
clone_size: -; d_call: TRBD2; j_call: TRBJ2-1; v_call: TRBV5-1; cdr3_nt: TGCGCCAGCAGCACCGGGACTATACATGAGCAGTTCTTC; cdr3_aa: CASSTGTIHEQFF
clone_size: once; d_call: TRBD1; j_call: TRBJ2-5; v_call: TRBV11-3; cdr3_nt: TGTGCCAGCAGCGCAACACAGGGGGCGTTCGGAGAGACCCAGTACTTC; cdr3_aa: CASSATQGAFGETQYF
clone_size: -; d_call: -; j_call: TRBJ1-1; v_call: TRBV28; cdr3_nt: TGTGCCAGCAGTCCACTCACAGGGAACACTGAAGCTTTCTTT; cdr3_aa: CASSPLTGNTEAFF
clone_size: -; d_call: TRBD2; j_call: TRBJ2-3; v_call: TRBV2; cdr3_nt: TGTGCCAGCAGTGAAGTGTGGGAGGGACCAGATACGCAGTATTTT; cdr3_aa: CASSEVWEGPDTQYF
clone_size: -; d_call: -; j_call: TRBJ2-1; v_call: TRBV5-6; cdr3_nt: TGTGCCAGCGGATTTGGCGGTTACAATGAGCAGTTCTTC; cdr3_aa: CASGFGGYNEQFF
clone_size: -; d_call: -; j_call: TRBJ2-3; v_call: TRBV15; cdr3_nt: TGTGCCACCAGCTTAGGAGGGGCTTCCACAGATACGCAGTATTTT; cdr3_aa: CATSLGGASTDTQYF
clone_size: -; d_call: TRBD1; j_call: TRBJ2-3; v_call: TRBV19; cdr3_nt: TGTGCCAGTAGTTCTGGGACAGGGGAAGGGGATACGCAGTATTTT; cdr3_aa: CASSSGTGEGDTQYF
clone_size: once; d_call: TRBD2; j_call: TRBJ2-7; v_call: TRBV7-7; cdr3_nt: TGTGCCAGCAGCCAGACTAGCGGGGGCTACGAGCAGTACTTC; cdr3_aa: CASSQTSGGYEQYF
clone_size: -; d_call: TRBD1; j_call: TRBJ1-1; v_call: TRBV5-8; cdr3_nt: TGTGCCAGCAGGACGGACAGGGGGGTCACTGAAGCTTTCTTT; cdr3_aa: CASRTDRGVTEAFF
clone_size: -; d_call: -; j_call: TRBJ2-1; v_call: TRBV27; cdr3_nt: TGTGCCAGCAGTCCACGGGGCGGGATGGTCGATGAGCAGTTCTTC; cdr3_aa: CASSPRGGMVDEQFF
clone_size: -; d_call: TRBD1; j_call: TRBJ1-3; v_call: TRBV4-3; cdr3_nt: TGCGCCAGCAGCCAAGCCCCCGGACAGGTCCTAGGAAACACCATATATTTT; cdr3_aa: CASSQAPGQVLGNTIYF
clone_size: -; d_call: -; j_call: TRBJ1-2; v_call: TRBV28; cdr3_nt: TGTGCCAGCAGTACCGGGGGGGATGGAGGCTATGGCTACACCTTC; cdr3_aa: CASSTGGDGGYGYTF
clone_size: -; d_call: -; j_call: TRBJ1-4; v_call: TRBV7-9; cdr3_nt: TGTGCCAGCAGCTTAACGCAGGCAACTAATGAAAAACTGTTTTTT; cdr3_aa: CASSLTQATNEKLFF
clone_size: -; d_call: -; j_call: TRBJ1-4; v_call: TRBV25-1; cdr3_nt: TGTGCCAGCCGCGGACAGACAACTAATGAAAAACTGTTTTTT; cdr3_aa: CASRGQTTNEKLFF
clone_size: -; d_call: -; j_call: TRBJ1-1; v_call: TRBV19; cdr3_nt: TGTGCCAGTGGGGCGACAGCGAACACTGAAGCTTTCTTT; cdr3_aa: CASGATANTEAFF
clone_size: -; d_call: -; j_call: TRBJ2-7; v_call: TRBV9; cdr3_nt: TGTGCCAGCAGCGTAGGACAGTCATCCTACGAGCAGTACTTC; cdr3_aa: CASSVGQSSYEQYF